This record covers a single T cell receptor (beta chain). This specimen comes from a study of blood T cell repertoires in COVID-19. Repertoires were generated with immunoSEQ multiplex PCR, while TCRdb's copy carries only in-frame clones and drops some. The table has under 200,000 clones, more than 65% seen once. Participants' own reports of clinical history determined their cohort assignment. This CDR3 region has 15 residues. CDR1 is SGDLS and CDR2 is YYNGEE in the germline V gene. V shed 4 bases and J 4 bases; nucleotides not matched to a gene: 8. The TCR was taken from a man aged 50 to 60 who had recovered from COVID-19. The chain employs TRBV9 and TRBJ2-3; 8 bases are a match to TRBD2. The sequencing input was PBMCs or T cells enriched from blood (not recorded which). CDR3 in DNA: TGTGCCAGCAGCAGTTCGGCGGGGGGATCAGATACGCAGTATTTT. It encodes CASSSSAGGSDTQYF.